The 2 T cell receptor beta chains reported below all come from one sample, sequenced in a study of control samples from healthy donors and cancer patients. Measured with immunoSEQ multiplex PCR; TCRdb has only the in-frame clones, and not every one. The profile shows over 65,000 clones, approximately 91% of them singletons. Sequenced sample: PBMCs. These receptors were obtained from a woman aged 50 to 60 with colorectal cancer.

The chain joins TRBV6-2 or TRBV6-3 to TRBJ1-2; D is unresolved. This CDR3 has 15 amino acids. Germline CDR1 is MNHEY and CDR2 is SVGEGT. V was shortened by 6 bases and J by 4 bases, with 18 bases between the two germline ends. CDR3 sequence: CASSPLPSGGYGYTF. CDR3 coding DNA: TGTGCCAGCAGCCCACTTCCGAGTGGAGGCTATGGCTACACCTTC.

V usage is TRBV3-1 (or the pseudogene TRBV3-2) and J usage is TRBJ1-5; D may be TRBD1 (5 bases). The CDR3 length is 13 residues. Germline V lookup: CDR1 LGHDT, CDR2 YNNKEL (reference sequence). Trimming removed 1 base from V and 4 bases from J, with 5 bases in between. The CDR3 bases are TGTGCCAGCAGCCAAGGACAGAATCAGCCCCAGCATTTT. This sequence encodes CASSQGQNQPQHF.